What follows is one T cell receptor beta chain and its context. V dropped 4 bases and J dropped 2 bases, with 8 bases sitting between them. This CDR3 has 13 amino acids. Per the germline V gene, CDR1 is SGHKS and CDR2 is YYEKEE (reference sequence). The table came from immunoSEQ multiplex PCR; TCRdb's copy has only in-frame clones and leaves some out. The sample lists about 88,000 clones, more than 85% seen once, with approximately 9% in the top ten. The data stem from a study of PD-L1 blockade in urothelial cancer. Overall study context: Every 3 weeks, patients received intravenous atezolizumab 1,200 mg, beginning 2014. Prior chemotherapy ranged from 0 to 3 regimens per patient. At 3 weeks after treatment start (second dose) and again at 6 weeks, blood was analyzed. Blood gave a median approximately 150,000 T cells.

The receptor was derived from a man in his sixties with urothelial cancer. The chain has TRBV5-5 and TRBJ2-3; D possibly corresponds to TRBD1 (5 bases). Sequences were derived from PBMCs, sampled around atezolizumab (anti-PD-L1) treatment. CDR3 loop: CASSPGYTDTQYF. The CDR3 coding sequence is TGTGCCAGCAGCCCAGGGTACACAGATACGCAGTATTTT.